This record concerns one T cell receptor beta chain sequence. The antigen is undetermined. This sample was included in a study of regulatory T cells in long-lasting Graves disease. Across the whole study: New Graves' disease cases had less than 3 months of antithyroid drugs.

Findings and limits, study-wide: The study found persistent patients shared more public clonotypes (around 2,500) than new patients (just over 950). Relative to newly diagnosed Graves' patients, persistent ones had lower TCR diversity.

Specified time point: newly diagnosed GD, antithyroid drugs for less than 3 months. Scientists built the TCR library using RNA that was extracted from PBMCs. Investigators prepared the TCR beta libraries by applying iRepertoire HTBI primers and Arm-PCR of CDR3 regions. TCRdb re-derived calls from the multiplex PCR reads in MiXCR, one entry per CDR3 protein. The table shows around 450,000 distinct CDR3 sequences, with under 15% occurring only once. Separately, the same data were catalogued under a study of T cells in Graves' hyperthyroidism and ophthalmopathy. That report notes: Blood also carried most thyroid clonotypes expanded above 0.001.

This specimen consisted of peripheral blood mononuclear cells (PBMCs), obtained at new diagnosis, from a patient treated with antithyroid drugs. The clonotype comes from a woman aged 30 to 39 with Graves disease.

For the CDR3, the DNA is TGCAGTGCTAGACGGCCCCAAGAGACCCAGTACTTC. It specifies CSARRPQETQYF. This chain links TRBV20-1 with TRBJ2-5; D is unresolved. The CDR3 length is 12 residues. From germline, CDR1 is DFQATT and CDR2 SNEGSKA (reference sequence). V was cut by 2 bases and J by 1 base, with 5 bases left in between.